A selection of T cell receptor beta chains follows, all from one sample in a study of T-cell memory formation after mild COVID-19. TCRdb processed the 5' RACE reads anew with MiXCR; each CDR3 protein has one entry. The sample contains 150,000 or so distinct CDR3 sequences, under 30% of which appear only once. Sequencing was performed on PBMCs or a T cell subset sorted from them (not recorded which). The receptor set was obtained from an adult woman who had mild COVID-19 (a few samples of this study predate the infection). Cell type and time point are not known. The CDR3 runs from the conserved cysteine through the conserved F or W. Each record gives: CDR3 protein, CDR3 DNA, V gene, clone size, J gene, D gene. D genes are given only for firm matches. For some rows the clone size is stated as once, few or many, or as a class when expanded; others skip it.

cdr3_aa: CASSSRGVYEQYF
cdr3_nt: TGTGCCAGCAGTTCCCGCGGGGTGTACGAGCAGTACTTC
v_call: TRBV5-8
clone_size: NA
j_call: TRBJ2-7
d_call: NA

cdr3_aa: CAISFPGELFF
cdr3_nt: TGTGCCATCAGTTTTCCCGGGGAGCTGTTTTTT
v_call: TRBV12-3/TRBV12-4
clone_size: NA
j_call: TRBJ2-2
d_call: NA

cdr3_aa: CASSLGGMNEQFF
cdr3_nt: TGTGCCAGCAGCTTAGGGGGTATGAATGAGCAGTTCTTC
v_call: TRBV7-9
clone_size: NA
j_call: TRBJ2-1
d_call: NA

cdr3_aa: CASSPGTGENTGELFF
cdr3_nt: TGTGCCAGCAGTCCCGGGACAGGGGAAAACACCGGGGAGCTGTTTTTT
v_call: TRBV12-3/TRBV12-4
clone_size: few
j_call: TRBJ2-2
d_call: TRBD1

cdr3_aa: CATTRQGASEAFF
cdr3_nt: TGTGCCACCACCAGACAGGGGGCCTCTGAAGCTTTCTTT
v_call: TRBV15
clone_size: NA
j_call: TRBJ1-1
d_call: TRBD1

cdr3_aa: CASSPPSTDEQFF
cdr3_nt: TGTGCCAGCTCACCACCTTCGACAGATGAGCAGTTCTTC
v_call: TRBV18
clone_size: NA
j_call: TRBJ2-1
d_call: NA

cdr3_aa: CASSPSLTYEQYF
cdr3_nt: TGCGCCAGCAGCCCTAGCCTGACCTACGAGCAGTACTTC
v_call: TRBV10-2
clone_size: NA
j_call: TRBJ2-7
d_call: NA

cdr3_aa: CASSSPGRLLLEGAGELFF
cdr3_nt: TGTGCCAGCAGCTCCCCCGGGCGGCTCCTCCTTGAGGGGGCCGGGGAGCTGTTTTTT
v_call: TRBV9
clone_size: few
j_call: TRBJ2-2
d_call: NA

cdr3_aa: CASSSDNSYEQYF
cdr3_nt: TGTGCCAGCAGCTCGGACAATTCCTACGAGCAGTACTTC
v_call: TRBV7-2
clone_size: NA
j_call: TRBJ2-7
d_call: NA

cdr3_aa: CASSANSGNPYNEQFF
cdr3_nt: TGTGCCAGCAGTGCGAATAGCGGGAACCCCTACAATGAGCAGTTCTTC
v_call: TRBV6-1
clone_size: few
j_call: TRBJ2-1
d_call: TRBD2

cdr3_aa: CASSFNNYEQYF
cdr3_nt: TGTGCCAGCAGCTTTAATAACTACGAGCAGTACTTC
v_call: TRBV11-2
clone_size: few
j_call: TRBJ2-7
d_call: NA

cdr3_aa: CASSPGTSAYNEQFF
cdr3_nt: TGTGCCAGCAGCCCAGGGACTAGCGCTTACAATGAGCAGTTCTTC
v_call: TRBV7-3
clone_size: many
j_call: TRBJ2-1
d_call: TRBD2

cdr3_aa: CASSSLDSHTDTQYF
cdr3_nt: TGTGCCAGCAGCTCCTTGGACAGTCACACAGATACGCAGTATTTT
v_call: TRBV5-6
clone_size: NA
j_call: TRBJ2-3
d_call: NA

cdr3_aa: CASSRDYTYEQYF
cdr3_nt: TGTGCCAGCAGCCGGGACTACACATACGAGCAGTACTTC
v_call: TRBV6-5
clone_size: few
j_call: TRBJ2-7
d_call: TRBD2

cdr3_aa: CASSFALGGGEQFF
cdr3_nt: TGTGCCAGCAGCTTCGCCTTGGGGGGAGGGGAGCAGTTCTTC
v_call: TRBV11-2
clone_size: few
j_call: TRBJ2-1
d_call: TRBD2

cdr3_aa: CASSLELSYEQYF
cdr3_nt: TGCGCCAGCAGCTTGGAGTTGTCCTACGAGCAGTACTTC
v_call: TRBV5-1
clone_size: NA
j_call: TRBJ2-7
d_call: NA

cdr3_aa: CAISESEDTQYF
cdr3_nt: TGTGCCATCAGTGAGTCGGAGGATACGCAGTATTTT
v_call: TRBV10-3
clone_size: NA
j_call: TRBJ2-3
d_call: NA

cdr3_aa: CATSTTGTAAYGYTF
cdr3_nt: TGTGCCACCAGTACTACCGGCACCGCGGCCTATGGCTACACCTTC
v_call: TRBV24-1
clone_size: large
j_call: TRBJ1-2
d_call: NA

cdr3_aa: CASSSLAGDGTDTQYF
cdr3_nt: TGTGCCAGCAGCTCCCTAGCGGGGGACGGCACAGATACGCAGTATTTT
v_call: TRBV7-6
clone_size: NA
j_call: TRBJ2-3
d_call: TRBD2

cdr3_aa: CASSPLGSSDAETQYF
cdr3_nt: TGTGCCAGCAGCCCACTTGGGAGCAGCGATGCTGAGACCCAGTACTTC
v_call: TRBV7-9
clone_size: few
j_call: TRBJ2-5
d_call: NA

cdr3_aa: CASSGPGAGTEAFF
cdr3_nt: TGTGCCAGCAGCGGACCGGGGGCGGGAACTGAAGCTTTCTTT
v_call: TRBV9
clone_size: NA
j_call: TRBJ1-1
d_call: NA

cdr3_aa: CASSSLVGYTF
cdr3_nt: TGTGCCAGCAGTTCCCTAGTCGGCTACACCTTC
v_call: TRBV6-6
clone_size: NA
j_call: TRBJ1-2
d_call: NA

cdr3_aa: CASSQDRGSLGETQYF
cdr3_nt: TGCGCCAGCAGCCAAGATAGAGGCAGTCTGGGGGAGACCCAGTACTTC
v_call: TRBV4-3
clone_size: NA
j_call: TRBJ2-5
d_call: NA

cdr3_aa: CASSSPGLAGGPTTDTQYF
cdr3_nt: TGTGCCAGCAGCTCCCCGGGGCTAGCGGGGGGGCCAACTACGGATACGCAGTATTTT
v_call: TRBV7-2
clone_size: NA
j_call: TRBJ2-3
d_call: TRBD2

cdr3_aa: CASSGGQKTNYGYTF
cdr3_nt: TGTGCCAGCAGCGGCGGACAGAAAACTAACTATGGCTACACCTTC
v_call: TRBV9
clone_size: NA
j_call: TRBJ1-2
d_call: NA

cdr3_aa: CASSVDRGAYNEQFF
cdr3_nt: TGCGCCAGCAGCGTGGACAGGGGCGCCTACAATGAGCAGTTCTTC
v_call: TRBV5-1
clone_size: NA
j_call: TRBJ2-1
d_call: TRBD1

cdr3_aa: CASSQEPGYTEAFF
cdr3_nt: TGTGCCAGCAGCCAAGAGCCCGGATACACTGAAGCTTTCTTT
v_call: TRBV4-2
clone_size: NA
j_call: TRBJ1-1
d_call: NA

cdr3_aa: CASSSGVVNTEAFF
cdr3_nt: TGTGCCAGCTCGTCGGGGGTTGTGAACACTGAAGCTTTCTTT
v_call: TRBV7-2
clone_size: NA
j_call: TRBJ1-1
d_call: NA

cdr3_aa: CASSLDTGEAFF
cdr3_nt: TGCGCCAGCAGCTTGGATACAGGTGAAGCTTTCTTT
v_call: TRBV5-1
clone_size: NA
j_call: TRBJ1-1
d_call: NA

cdr3_aa: CASSYPDFRGPEYMNTEAFF
cdr3_nt: TGTGCCAGCAGTTACCCGGACTTTCGGGGTCCGGAATATATGAACACTGAAGCTTTCTTT
v_call: TRBV6-6
clone_size: NA
j_call: TRBJ1-1
d_call: NA

cdr3_aa: CASIPELADEQFF
cdr3_nt: TGTGCCAGCATCCCGGAGTTAGCAGATGAGCAGTTCTTC
v_call: TRBV7-9
clone_size: few
j_call: TRBJ2-1
d_call: NA

cdr3_aa: CASSPDRAGTGELFF
cdr3_nt: TGTGCCAGCAGCCCAGACAGGGCGGGCACCGGGGAGCTGTTTTTT
v_call: TRBV5-6
clone_size: NA
j_call: TRBJ2-2
d_call: TRBD1

cdr3_aa: CASSLISTGSEAFF
cdr3_nt: TGTGCCAGCAGTTTAATTTCGACAGGTTCTGAAGCTTTCTTT
v_call: TRBV12-3/TRBV12-4
clone_size: NA
j_call: TRBJ1-1
d_call: NA

cdr3_aa: CASSQLSGGEAFF
cdr3_nt: TGTGCCAGCAGCCAACTCTCTGGCGGTGAAGCTTTCTTT
v_call: TRBV14
clone_size: NA
j_call: TRBJ1-1
d_call: NA

cdr3_aa: CASSEWAAEQYF
cdr3_nt: TGTGCCAGCAGTGAATGGGCAGCCGAGCAGTACTTC
v_call: TRBV25-1
clone_size: few
j_call: TRBJ2-7
d_call: NA

cdr3_aa: CASSPGTYSYEQYF
cdr3_nt: TGTGCCAGCAGCCCAGGGACGTACTCCTACGAGCAGTACTTC
v_call: TRBV5-6
clone_size: NA
j_call: TRBJ2-7
d_call: NA

cdr3_aa: CASSFYGQGADTQYF
cdr3_nt: TGTGCCAGCAGTTTCTACGGACAGGGTGCAGATACGCAGTATTTT
v_call: TRBV7-2
clone_size: few
j_call: TRBJ2-3
d_call: TRBD1

cdr3_aa: CASSLDLGTRGSIDTGELFF
cdr3_nt: TGCGCCAGCAGCTTGGATTTGGGGACTAGAGGGAGTATTGACACCGGGGAGCTGTTTTTT
v_call: TRBV5-1
clone_size: NA
j_call: TRBJ2-2
d_call: TRBD2

cdr3_aa: CASSQEPGRNYEQYF
cdr3_nt: TGTGCCAGCAGCCAAGAGCCGGGTCGGAACTACGAGCAGTACTTC
v_call: TRBV3-1
clone_size: NA
j_call: TRBJ2-7
d_call: NA

cdr3_aa: CASSEYGTGVDQPQHF
cdr3_nt: TGTGCCAGCAGTGAATACGGGACAGGAGTTGATCAGCCCCAGCATTTT
v_call: TRBV6-1
clone_size: NA
j_call: TRBJ1-5
d_call: TRBD1

cdr3_aa: CASSLGGDSNQPQHF
cdr3_nt: TGCGCCAGCAGCCTTGGCGGGGATAGCAATCAGCCCCAGCATTTT
v_call: TRBV23-1
clone_size: NA
j_call: TRBJ1-5
d_call: NA

cdr3_aa: CASSQSLLAGETDTQYF
cdr3_nt: TGTGCCAGCAGCCAATCCCTACTAGCGGGGGAAACAGATACGCAGTATTTT
v_call: TRBV7-7
clone_size: NA
j_call: TRBJ2-3
d_call: TRBD2

cdr3_aa: CASSPSGGASYNEQFF
cdr3_nt: TGTGCCAGCAGTCCCTCTGGGGGGGCCTCCTACAATGAGCAGTTCTTC
v_call: TRBV3-1
clone_size: few
j_call: TRBJ2-1
d_call: NA